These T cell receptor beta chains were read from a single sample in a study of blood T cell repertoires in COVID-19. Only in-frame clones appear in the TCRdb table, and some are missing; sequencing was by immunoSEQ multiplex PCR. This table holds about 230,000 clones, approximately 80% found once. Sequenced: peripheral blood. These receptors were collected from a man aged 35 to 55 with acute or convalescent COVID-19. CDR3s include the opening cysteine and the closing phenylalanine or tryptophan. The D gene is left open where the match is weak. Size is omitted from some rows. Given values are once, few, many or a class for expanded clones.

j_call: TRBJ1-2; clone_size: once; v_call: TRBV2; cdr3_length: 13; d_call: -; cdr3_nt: TGTGCCAGCAGTGTCGGGACTAACTATGGCTACACCTTC; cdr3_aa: CASSVGTNYGYTF
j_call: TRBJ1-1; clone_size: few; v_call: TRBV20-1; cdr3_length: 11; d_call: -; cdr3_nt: TGCAGTGCTCCCCAGGGGATGCGACCTTTCTTT; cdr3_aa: CSAPQGMRPFF
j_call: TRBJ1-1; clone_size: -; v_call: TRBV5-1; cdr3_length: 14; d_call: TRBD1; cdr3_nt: TGCGCCAGCAGCTTAGACGACAGGGGAAGGTTGACTTTCTTT; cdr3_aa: CASSLDDRGRLTFF
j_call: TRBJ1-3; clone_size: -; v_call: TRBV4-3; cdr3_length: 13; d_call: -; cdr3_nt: TGCGCCAGCAGCCAAGCGGTAGGAAACACCATATATTTT; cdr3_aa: CASSQAVGNTIYF
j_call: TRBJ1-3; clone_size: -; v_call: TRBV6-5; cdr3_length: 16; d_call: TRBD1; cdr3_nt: TGTGCCAGCAGTTTCAGGGGGACAGGGACGGGAAACACCATATATTTT; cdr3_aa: CASSFRGTGTGNTIYF
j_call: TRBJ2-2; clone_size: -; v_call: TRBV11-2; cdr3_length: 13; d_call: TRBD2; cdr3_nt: TGTGCCAGCAGCTTACTGGCGGGAGGCGAGCTGTTTTTT; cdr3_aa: CASSLLAGGELFF
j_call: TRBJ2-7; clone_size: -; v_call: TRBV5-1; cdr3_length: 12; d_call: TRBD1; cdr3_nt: TGCGCCAGCAGCCTACAGGGGTACGAGCAGTACTTC; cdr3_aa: CASSLQGYEQYF
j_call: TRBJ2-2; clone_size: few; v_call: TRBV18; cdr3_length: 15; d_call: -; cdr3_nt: TGTGCCAGCTCACCGCGGGGTATTGATGCCGGGGAGCTGTTTTTT; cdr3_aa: CASSPRGIDAGELFF
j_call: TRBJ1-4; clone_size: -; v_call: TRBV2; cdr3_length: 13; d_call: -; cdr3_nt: TGTGCCAGCAGTGGGCAGGGGCGAGAAAAACTGTTTTTT; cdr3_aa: CASSGQGREKLFF
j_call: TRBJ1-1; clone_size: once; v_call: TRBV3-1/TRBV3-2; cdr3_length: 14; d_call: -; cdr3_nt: TGTGCCAGCAGCCAAGGTACCCCCCGGACTGAAGCTTTCTTT; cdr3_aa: CASSQGTPRTEAFF
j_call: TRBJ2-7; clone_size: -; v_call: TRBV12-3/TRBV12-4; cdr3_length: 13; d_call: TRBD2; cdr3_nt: TGTGCCATCAGCGGGATGGTGAGAGACGAGCAGTACTTC; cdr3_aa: CAISGMVRDEQYF
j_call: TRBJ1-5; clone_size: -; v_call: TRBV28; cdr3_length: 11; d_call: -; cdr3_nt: TGTGCCAGCAGTTTACAAGCACCCCAGCATTTT; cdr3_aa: CASSLQAPQHF
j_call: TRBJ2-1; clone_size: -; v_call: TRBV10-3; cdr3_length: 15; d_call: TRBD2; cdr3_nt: TGTGCCATCAGTGCGACTAGCGGGAGAAACCATGAGCAGTTCTTC; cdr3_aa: CAISATSGRNHEQFF
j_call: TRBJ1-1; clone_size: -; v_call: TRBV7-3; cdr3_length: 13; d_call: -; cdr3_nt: TGTGCCAGCAGCTTAGCGTTGAACACTGAAGCTTTCTTT; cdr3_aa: CASSLALNTEAFF
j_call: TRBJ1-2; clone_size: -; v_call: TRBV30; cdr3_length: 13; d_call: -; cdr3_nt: TGTGCCTGGAGACGGACAGCTAACTATGGCTACACCTTC; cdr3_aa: CAWRRTANYGYTF
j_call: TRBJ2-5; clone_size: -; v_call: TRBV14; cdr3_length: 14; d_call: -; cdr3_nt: TGTGCCAGCAGCCATTTGAACTCCCGAGGGACCCAGTACTTC; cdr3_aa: CASSHLNSRGTQYF
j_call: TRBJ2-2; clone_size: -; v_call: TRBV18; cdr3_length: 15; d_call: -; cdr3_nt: TGTGCCAGCTCACCACGATCGGCAGGGACCGGGGAGCTGTTTTTT; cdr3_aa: CASSPRSAGTGELFF
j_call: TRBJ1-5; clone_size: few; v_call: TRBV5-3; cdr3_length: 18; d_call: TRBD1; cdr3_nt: TGTGCCAGAAGCCCGGAGGACAGGGGGCAGTGGGGCAATCAGCCCCAGCATTTT; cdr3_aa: CARSPEDRGQWGNQPQHF
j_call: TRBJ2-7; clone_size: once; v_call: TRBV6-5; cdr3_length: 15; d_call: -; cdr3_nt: TGTGCCAGCAGCCGCCCTAGCGCTAGACCCTACGAGCAGTACTTC; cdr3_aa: CASSRPSARPYEQYF
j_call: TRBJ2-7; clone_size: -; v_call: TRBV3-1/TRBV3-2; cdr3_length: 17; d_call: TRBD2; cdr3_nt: TGTGCCAGCAGCCAAGCCCCCGGGACTAGCGGGAGTTACGAGCAGTACTTC; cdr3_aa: CASSQAPGTSGSYEQYF
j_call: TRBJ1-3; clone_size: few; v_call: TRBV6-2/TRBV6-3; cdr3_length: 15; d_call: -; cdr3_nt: TGTGCCAGCAGCCTGTCGAGCGGCGGTGGAAACACCATATATTTT; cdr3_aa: CASSLSSGGGNTIYF
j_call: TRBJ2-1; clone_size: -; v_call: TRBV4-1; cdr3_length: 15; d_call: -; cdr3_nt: TGCGCCGTGGGGATAGCGGCTAGCTCCTACAATGAGCAGTTCTTC; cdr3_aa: CAVGIAASSYNEQFF
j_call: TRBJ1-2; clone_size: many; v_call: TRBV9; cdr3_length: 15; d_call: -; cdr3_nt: TGTGCCAGCAGCCCTAACGTTCAGGCTAACTATGGCTACACCTTC; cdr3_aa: CASSPNVQANYGYTF
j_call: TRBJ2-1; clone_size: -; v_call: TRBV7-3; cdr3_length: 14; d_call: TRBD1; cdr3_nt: TGTGCCAGCAGCTTAACGTCGGGACAGTCAGAGCAGTTCTTC; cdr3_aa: CASSLTSGQSEQFF
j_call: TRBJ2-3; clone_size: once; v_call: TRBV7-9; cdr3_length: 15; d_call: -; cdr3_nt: TGTGCCAGCAGCGCCTTGGGTTCCTCAGGAAATACGCAGTATTTT; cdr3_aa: CASSALGSSGNTQYF
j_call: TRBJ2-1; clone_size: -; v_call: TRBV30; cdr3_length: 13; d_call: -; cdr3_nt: TGTGCCTGGAGTGTATCGAGTCACAATGAGCAGTTCTTC; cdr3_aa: CAWSVSSHNEQFF
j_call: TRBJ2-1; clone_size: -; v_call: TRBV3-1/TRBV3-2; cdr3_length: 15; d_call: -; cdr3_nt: TGTGCCAGCAGCCAAGCACTAGCAGGCACAAATGAGCAGTTCTTC; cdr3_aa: CASSQALAGTNEQFF
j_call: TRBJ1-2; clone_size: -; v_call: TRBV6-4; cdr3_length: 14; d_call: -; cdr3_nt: TGTGCCAGCAGTCCCGGCCGCGGGGACTATGGCTACACCTTC; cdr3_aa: CASSPGRGDYGYTF
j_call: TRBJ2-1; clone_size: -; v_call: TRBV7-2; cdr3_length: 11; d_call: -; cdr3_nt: TGTGCCAGCAGCTTAGAGGGCGGGGCGTTCTTC; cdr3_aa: CASSLEGGAFF
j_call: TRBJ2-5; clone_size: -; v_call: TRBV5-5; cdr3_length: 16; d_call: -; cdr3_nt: TGTGCCAGCAGCTTGGCGAGACTGGGTCGCCCCGAGACCCAGTACTTC; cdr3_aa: CASSLARLGRPETQYF
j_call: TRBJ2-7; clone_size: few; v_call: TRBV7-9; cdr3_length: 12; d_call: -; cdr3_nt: TGTGCCAGCAGCCTTTTATCGGAGGAGCAGTACTTC; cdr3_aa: CASSLLSEEQYF
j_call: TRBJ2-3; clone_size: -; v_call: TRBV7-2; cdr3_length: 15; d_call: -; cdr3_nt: TGTGCCAGCAGCTTAGTAGCCCATCGGCTCGATACGCAGTATTTT; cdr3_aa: CASSLVAHRLDTQYF
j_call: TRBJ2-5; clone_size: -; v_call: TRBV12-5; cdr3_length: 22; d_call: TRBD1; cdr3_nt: TGTGCTAGTGGTTTGGTACACAATTTGGACCTCACGACAGGGGGCAGCCAAGAGACCCAGTACTTC; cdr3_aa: CASGLVHNLDLTTGGSQETQYF
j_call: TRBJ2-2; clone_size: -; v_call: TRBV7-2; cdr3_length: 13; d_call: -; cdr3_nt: TGTGCCAGCAGAACTACAGGCGTCGGGGAGCTGTTTTTT; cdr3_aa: CASRTTGVGELFF
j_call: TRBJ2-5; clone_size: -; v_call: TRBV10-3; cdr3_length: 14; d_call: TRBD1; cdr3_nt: TGTGCCATCAGTGAGCTAGGGACAGAAGAGACCCAGTACTTC; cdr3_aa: CAISELGTEETQYF
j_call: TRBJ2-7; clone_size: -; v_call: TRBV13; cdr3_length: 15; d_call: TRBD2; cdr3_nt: TGTGCCAGCAGCCCCCGGACTAGCGGGAGCTACGAGCAGTACTTC; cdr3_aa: CASSPRTSGSYEQYF
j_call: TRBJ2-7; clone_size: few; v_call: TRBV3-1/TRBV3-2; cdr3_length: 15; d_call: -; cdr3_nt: TGTGCCAGCAGCCAAGATGCGTCCGCCCTGCGTGTGCAGTACTTC; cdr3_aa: CASSQDASALRVQYF
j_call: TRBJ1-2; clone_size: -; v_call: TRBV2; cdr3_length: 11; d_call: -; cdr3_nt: TGTGCCAGCAGTGTGGAGAGGGGCTACACCTTC; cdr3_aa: CASSVERGYTF
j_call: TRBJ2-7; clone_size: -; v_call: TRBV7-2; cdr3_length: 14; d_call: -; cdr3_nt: TGTGCCAGCCGAACTACTAGAAGCTCCTACGAGCAGTACTTC; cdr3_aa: CASRTTRSSYEQYF
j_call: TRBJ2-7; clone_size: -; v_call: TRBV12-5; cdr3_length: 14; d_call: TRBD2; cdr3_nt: TGTGCTAGTGGTTTGGGGGACTACTCCTACGAGCAGTACTTC; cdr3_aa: CASGLGDYSYEQYF
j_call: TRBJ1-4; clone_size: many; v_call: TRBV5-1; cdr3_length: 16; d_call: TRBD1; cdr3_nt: TGCGCCAGCAGCTTAAAAAACAGGGGTCCTAATGAAAAACTGTTTTTT; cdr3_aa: CASSLKNRGPNEKLFF
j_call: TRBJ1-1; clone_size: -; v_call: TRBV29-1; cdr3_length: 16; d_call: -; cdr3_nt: TGCAGCGTCGACGCACGGCCAGGGGTGTTGAACACTGAAGCTTTCTTT; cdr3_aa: CSVDARPGVLNTEAFF
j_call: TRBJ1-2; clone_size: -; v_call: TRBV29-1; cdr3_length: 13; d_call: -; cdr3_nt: TGCAGCGTTGAAGAAGGGGGGGCTGATGGCTACACCTTC; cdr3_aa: CSVEEGGADGYTF
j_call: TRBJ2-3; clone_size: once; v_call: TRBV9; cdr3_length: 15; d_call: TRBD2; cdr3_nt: TGTGCCAGCAGCGTAGGTAGCGGGAGCACAGATACGCAGTATTTT; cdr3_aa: CASSVGSGSTDTQYF
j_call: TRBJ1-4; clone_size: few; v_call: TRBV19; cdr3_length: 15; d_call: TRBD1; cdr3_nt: TGTGCCAGTAGTACTTCGACAGGGGTTCTTGAAAAACTGTTTTTT; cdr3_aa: CASSTSTGVLEKLFF
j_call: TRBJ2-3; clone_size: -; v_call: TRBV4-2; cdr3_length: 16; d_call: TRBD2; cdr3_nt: TGTGCCAGCAGCGGGCGCGGGAGGGCCGGCACAGATACGCAGTATTTT; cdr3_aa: CASSGRGRAGTDTQYF
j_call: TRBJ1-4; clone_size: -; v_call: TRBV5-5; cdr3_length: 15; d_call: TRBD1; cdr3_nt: TGTGCCAGCACCGCGGGACAGGGAAGGATTGAAAAACTGTTTTTT; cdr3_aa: CASTAGQGRIEKLFF
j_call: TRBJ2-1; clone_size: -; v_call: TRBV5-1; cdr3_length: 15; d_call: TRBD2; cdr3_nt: TGCGCCAGCAGCCTGGGACTAGCGGGCTACAGAGAGCAGTTCTTC; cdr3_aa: CASSLGLAGYREQFF
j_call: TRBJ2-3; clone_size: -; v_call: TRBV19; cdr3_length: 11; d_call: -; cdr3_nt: TGTGCCAGTAGTGGCAGAGATACGCAGTATTTT; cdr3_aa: CASSGRDTQYF
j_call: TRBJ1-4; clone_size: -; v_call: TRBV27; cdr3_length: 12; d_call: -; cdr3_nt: TGTGCCAGCAGTTGGGGAGTCGGAAAACTGTTTTTT; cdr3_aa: CASSWGVGKLFF
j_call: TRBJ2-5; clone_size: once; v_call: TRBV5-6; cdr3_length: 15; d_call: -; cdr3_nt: TGTGCCAGCAGCATAGGGACTCACATCGAAGAGACCCAGTACTTC; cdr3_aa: CASSIGTHIEETQYF
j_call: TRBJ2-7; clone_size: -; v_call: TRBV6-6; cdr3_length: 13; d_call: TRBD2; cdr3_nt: TGTGCCAGTAGCGGGACGAGCTCCTACGAGCAGTACTTC; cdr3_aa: CASSGTSSYEQYF
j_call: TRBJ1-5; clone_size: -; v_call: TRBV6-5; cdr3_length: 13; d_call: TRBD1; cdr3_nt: TGTGCCAGCACGGGACAGGGAAAGGTGCCCCAGCATTTT; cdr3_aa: CASTGQGKVPQHF
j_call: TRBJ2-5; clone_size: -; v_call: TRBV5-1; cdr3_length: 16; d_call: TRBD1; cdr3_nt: TGCGCCAGCAGCTACACAGGGGGCGCGGGCCAAGAGACCCAGTACTTC; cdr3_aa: CASSYTGGAGQETQYF
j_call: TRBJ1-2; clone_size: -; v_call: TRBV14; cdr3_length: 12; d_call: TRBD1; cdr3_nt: TGTGCCAGCAGTCAGGGGGCGTTTGGCTACACCTTC; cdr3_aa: CASSQGAFGYTF
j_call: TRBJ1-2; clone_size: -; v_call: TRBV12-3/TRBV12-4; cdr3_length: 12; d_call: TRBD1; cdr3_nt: TGTGCCAGCAGCGGGACAGCCTATGGCTACACCTTC; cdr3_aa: CASSGTAYGYTF
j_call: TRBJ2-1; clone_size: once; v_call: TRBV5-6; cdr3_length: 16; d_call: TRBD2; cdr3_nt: TGTGCCAGCAGCTTGGGGGCTAGCGGGACCTACAATGAGCAGTTCTTC; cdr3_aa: CASSLGASGTYNEQFF
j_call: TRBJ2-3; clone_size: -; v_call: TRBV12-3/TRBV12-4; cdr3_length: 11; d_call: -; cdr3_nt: TGTGCCACCCCCTCAGCGGGTACGCAGTATTTT; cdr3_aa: CATPSAGTQYF
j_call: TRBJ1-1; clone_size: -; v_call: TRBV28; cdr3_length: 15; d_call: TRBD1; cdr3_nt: TGTGCCAGCAGTTGGACAGGGAGTTTGGCCACTGAAGCTTTCTTT; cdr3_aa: CASSWTGSLATEAFF
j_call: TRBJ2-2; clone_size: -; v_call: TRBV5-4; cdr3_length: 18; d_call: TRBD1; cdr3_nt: TGTGCCAGCAGCTTGGGACAGGGGGCACGATCCCTCACCGGGGAGCTGTTTTTT; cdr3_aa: CASSLGQGARSLTGELFF